Listed below are T cell receptor beta chains from one sample, sequenced in a study of T cell responses to AZD1222 COVID-19 vaccine. Profiling relied on immunoSEQ multiplex PCR, and the TCRdb table lists in-frame clones only, not all of them. Of 75,000 to 100,000 clones in the sample, 65% to 90% were seen once. The input for sequencing was peripheral blood, taken on day 0 of AZD1222 vaccination. The source of these receptors is an adult in good health. Each CDR3 is given with its conserved first and last residue. The D gene is left open where the match is weak. Part of the rows lack a size; the others show once, few, many or a class for expanded clones.

j_call,clone_size,v_call,d_call,cdr3_aa,cdr3_nt
TRBJ2-7,.,TRBV11-2,.,CASSRVGYEQYF,TGTGCCAGCAGCCGGGTGGGTTACGAGCAGTACTTC
TRBJ2-3,.,TRBV6-5,.,CASNGPGTDTQYF,TGTGCCAGCAATGGACCGGGGACAGATACGCAGTATTTT
TRBJ2-1,.,TRBV11-3,.,CASSLDRDEQFF,TGTGCCAGCAGCTTAGACAGGGATGAGCAGTTCTTC
TRBJ2-2,.,TRBV5-4,TRBD2,CASSLGLGNTGELFF,TGTGCCAGCAGCCTGGGACTAGGAAACACCGGGGAGCTGTTTTTT
TRBJ2-7,.,TRBV5-6,.,CASSFGRTNYEQYF,TGTGCCAGCAGCTTCGGGAGAACCAATTACGAGCAGTACTTC
TRBJ2-2,few,TRBV6-4,TRBD2,CASRTSGATGELFF,TGTGCCAGTCGGACTAGCGGGGCCACCGGGGAGCTGTTTTTT
TRBJ1-1,.,TRBV2,.,CASSEVQSTEAFF,TGTGCCAGCAGTGAGGTACAGAGCACTGAAGCTTTCTTT
TRBJ1-2,.,TRBV7-8,TRBD1,CASSLDDRGRYGYTF,TGTGCCAGCAGCTTAGACGACAGGGGGCGATATGGCTACACCTTC
TRBJ2-2,.,TRBV6-1,TRBD1,CASSATPGQTFANTGELFF,TGTGCCAGCAGTGCGACCCCGGGACAGACATTCGCGAACACCGGGGAGCTGTTTTTT
TRBJ2-1,.,TRBV5-4,TRBD2,CASSPGTSGRLVYEQFF,TGTGCCAGCAGCCCAGGGACTAGCGGGAGGTTGGTATATGAGCAGTTCTTC
TRBJ2-3,.,TRBV4-1,.,CASSQTLYTADGEDTQYF,TGCGCCAGCAGCCAGACTCTTTATACTGCGGACGGTGAGGATACGCAGTATTTT
TRBJ2-7,once,TRBV19,TRBD1,CASSMGQGDYEQYF,TGTGCCAGTAGTATGGGACAGGGAGACTACGAGCAGTACTTC
TRBJ1-6,.,TRBV6-5,TRBD1,CASSYLDRGNSPLHF,TGTGCCAGCAGTTACCTGGACAGGGGGAATTCACCCCTCCACTTT
TRBJ1-1,.,TRBV2,TRBD1,CASSYRGPGTEAFF,TGTGCCAGCTCGTACAGGGGCCCGGGCACTGAAGCTTTCTTT
TRBJ2-7,once,TRBV7-9,.,CASSLGGGASEQYF,TGTGCCAGCAGCTTAGGCGGAGGGGCCAGCGAGCAGTACTTC
TRBJ1-5,.,TRBV7-9,.,CASSLNTDPNQPQHF,TGTGCCAGCAGCTTAAACACGGACCCCAATCAGCCCCAGCATTTT
TRBJ2-3,few,TRBV4-2,.,CASSQESDTQYF,TGTGCCAGCAGCCAAGAGTCGGATACGCAGTATTTT
TRBJ2-3,.,TRBV27,TRBD2,CASSFLLAGGVDTQYF,TGTGCCAGCAGTTTTTTACTAGCGGGGGGAGTGGATACGCAGTATTTT
TRBJ2-3,.,TRBV7-6,.,CASSPAIESTDTQYF,TGTGCCAGCAGCCCAGCTATTGAGAGCACAGATACGCAGTATTTT
TRBJ2-7,.,TRBV2,.,CASRMGRGPLEQYF,TGTGCCAGCAGGATGGGTCGGGGGCCTTTGGAGCAGTACTTC
TRBJ1-1,.,TRBV5-1,.,CASSLGQAAWDTEAFF,TGCGCCAGCAGCTTGGGACAGGCGGCCTGGGACACTGAAGCTTTCTTT
TRBJ2-5,.,TRBV12-5,.,CASGLEGYQETQYF,TGTGCTAGTGGTTTAGAGGGGTACCAAGAGACCCAGTACTTC
TRBJ1-4,.,TRBV5-1,.,CASSVSSVNEKLFF,TGCGCCAGCAGCGTGTCGTCAGTAAATGAAAAACTGTTTTTT
TRBJ2-1,.,TRBV2,TRBD1,CASSVGTGVYNEQFF,TGTGCCAGCAGTGTCGGGACAGGAGTTTACAATGAGCAGTTCTTC
TRBJ1-4,.,TRBV7-2,TRBD1,CASSAAGTANEKLFF,TGTGCCAGCAGCGCCGCCGGGACAGCTAATGAAAAACTGTTTTTT
TRBJ1-2,.,TRBV4-1,.,CASSQDPNTNYGYTF,TGCGCCAGCAGCCAAGATCCCAACACTAACTATGGCTACACCTTC
TRBJ1-1,few,TRBV9,TRBD1,CASSDDGTVMNTEAFF,TGTGCCAGCAGCGACGACGGGACAGTCATGAACACTGAAGCTTTCTTT
TRBJ2-5,.,TRBV2,.,CASSGAREETQYF,TGTGCCAGCAGTGGGGCGAGGGAAGAGACCCAGTACTTC
TRBJ2-7,.,TRBV7-9,TRBD1,CASSLWRGQGNSYEQYF,TGTGCCAGCAGCTTATGGAGAGGACAGGGCAACTCCTACGAGCAGTACTTC
TRBJ1-1,.,TRBV12-5,TRBD1,CASGFWTGNEGTEAFF,TGTGCTAGTGGTTTTTGGACAGGGAATGAGGGGACTGAAGCTTTCTTT
TRBJ1-6,.,TRBV11-2,.,CASSLVSGASPLHF,TGTGCCAGCAGCTTAGTCTCAGGGGCATCACCCCTCCACTTT
TRBJ2-6,.,TRBV19,.,CASSPDSGANVLTF,TGTGCCAGTTCCCCGGACTCTGGGGCCAACGTCCTGACTTTC
TRBJ2-7,.,TRBV5-5,TRBD1,CASSRTGGASYEQYF,TGTGCCAGCAGCCGTACAGGGGGCGCCTCCTACGAGCAGTACTTC
TRBJ1-1,.,TRBV11-3,.,CASSKISENTEAFF,TGTGCCAGCAGCAAGATCAGTGAGAACACTGAAGCTTTCTTT
TRBJ1-1,.,TRBV5-1,TRBD1,CASSWTGLGTEAFF,TGCGCCAGCAGCTGGACAGGGCTTGGCACTGAAGCTTTCTTT
TRBJ1-3,.,TRBV29-1,.,CSVMGGASPGNTIYF,TGCAGCGTTATGGGGGGGGCCTCGCCTGGAAACACCATATATTTT
TRBJ1-1,.,TRBV9,.,CASSVAGSNTEAFF,TGTGCCAGCAGCGTAGCCGGGAGTAACACTGAAGCTTTCTTT
TRBJ1-1,.,TRBV19,.,CASFDGMNTEAFF,TGTGCCAGTTTCGATGGGATGAACACTGAAGCTTTCTTT
TRBJ1-5,.,TRBV19,.,CASSRAGGNQPQHF,TGTGCCAGTAGTAGGGCAGGAGGCAATCAGCCCCAGCATTTT